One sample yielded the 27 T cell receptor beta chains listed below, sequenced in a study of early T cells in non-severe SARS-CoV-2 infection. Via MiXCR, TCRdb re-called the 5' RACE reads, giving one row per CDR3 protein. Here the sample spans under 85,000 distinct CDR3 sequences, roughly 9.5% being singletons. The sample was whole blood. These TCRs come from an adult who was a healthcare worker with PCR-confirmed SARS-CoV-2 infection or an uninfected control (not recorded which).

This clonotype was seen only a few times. The DNA of the CDR3 is TGTGCCAGCAGGACAGGGGGCGAGGTCTCGACCGTTTACAATGAGCAGTTCTTC. It is translated as CASRTGGEVSTVYNEQFF. The V gene is TRBV2, the J gene TRBJ2-1; 10 bases are shared with TRBD1. Germline values: CDR1 SNHLY, CDR2 FYNNEI. The trim removed 6 bases at V and 4 bases at J, leaving 15 bases unmatched. The CDR3 is 18 residues long.

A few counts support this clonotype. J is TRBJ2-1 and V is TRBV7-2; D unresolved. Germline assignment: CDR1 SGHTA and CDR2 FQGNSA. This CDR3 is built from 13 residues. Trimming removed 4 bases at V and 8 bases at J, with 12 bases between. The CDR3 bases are TGTGCCAGCAGCTCCTCTCAAGTCTATGAGCAGTTCTTC. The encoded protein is CASSSSQVYEQFF.

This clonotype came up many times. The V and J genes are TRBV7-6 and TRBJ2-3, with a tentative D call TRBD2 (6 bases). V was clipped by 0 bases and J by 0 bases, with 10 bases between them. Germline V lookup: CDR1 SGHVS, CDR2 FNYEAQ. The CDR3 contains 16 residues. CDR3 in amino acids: CASSLAGGDSTDTQYF. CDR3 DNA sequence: TGTGCCAGCAGCTTAGCGGGCGGGGACAGCACAGATACGCAGTATTTT.

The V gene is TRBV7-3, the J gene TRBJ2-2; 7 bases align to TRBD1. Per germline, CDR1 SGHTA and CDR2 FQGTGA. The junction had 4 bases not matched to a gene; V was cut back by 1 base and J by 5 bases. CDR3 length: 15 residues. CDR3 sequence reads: CASSLISGGTGELFF. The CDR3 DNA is TGTGCCAGCAGCTTAATCTCAGGGGGTACCGGGGAGCTGTTTTTT.

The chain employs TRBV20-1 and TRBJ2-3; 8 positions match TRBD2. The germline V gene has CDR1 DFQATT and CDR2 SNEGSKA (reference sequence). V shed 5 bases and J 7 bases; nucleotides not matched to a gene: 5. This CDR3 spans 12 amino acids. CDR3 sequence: CSAGTRDYTQYF. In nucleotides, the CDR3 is TGCAGTGCTGGGACTAGAGATTATACGCAGTATTTT.

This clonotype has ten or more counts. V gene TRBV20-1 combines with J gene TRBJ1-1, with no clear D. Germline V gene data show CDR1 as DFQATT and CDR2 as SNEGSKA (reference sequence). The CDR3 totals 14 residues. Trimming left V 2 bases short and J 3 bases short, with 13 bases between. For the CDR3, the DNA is TGCAGTGCTAGACCTCGTAGGGAGGACACTGAAGCTTTCTTT. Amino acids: CSARPRREDTEAFF.

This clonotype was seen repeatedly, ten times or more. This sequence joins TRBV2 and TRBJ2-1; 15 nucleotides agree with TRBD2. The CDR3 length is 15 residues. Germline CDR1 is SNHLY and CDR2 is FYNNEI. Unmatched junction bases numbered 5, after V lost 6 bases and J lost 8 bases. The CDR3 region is CASRGLAGGSDEQFF. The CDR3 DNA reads TGTGCCAGCAGAGGACTAGCGGGAGGGTCCGATGAGCAGTTCTTC.

The CDR3 bases are TGTGCCAGTAGTAAAAGGACAGCTAATAGCAATCAGCCCCAGCATTTT. Amino acids: CASSKRTANSNQPQHF. This rearrangement joins TRBV19 to TRBJ1-5; D is possibly TRBD1 (6 bases). Germline V gene data show CDR1 as LNHDA and CDR2 as SQIVND (reference sequence). The CDR3 totals 16 residues. V was trimmed by 4 bases and J by 0 bases, leaving 13 bases between them. The variable domain in full, with the rest retrieved from reference TRBV19 and TRBJ1-5, is DGGITQSPKYLFRKEGQNVTLSCEQNLNHDAMYWYRQDPGQGLRLIYYSQIVNDFQKGDIAEGYSVSREKKESFPLTVTSAQKNPTAFYLCASSKRTANSNQPQHFGDGTRLSIL.

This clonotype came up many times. The CDR3 sequence: CASSFGSPGTEAFF. CDR3 bases: TGTGCCAGCAGCTTCGGCTCCCCCGGAACTGAAGCTTTCTTT. The chain carries TRBV5-8 and TRBJ1-1; unclear D gene. The V gene's germline CDR1 is SGHTS and CDR2 YDEGEE. The CDR3 extends over 14 amino acids. V was pared by 2 bases and J by 5 bases, with 13 bases between.

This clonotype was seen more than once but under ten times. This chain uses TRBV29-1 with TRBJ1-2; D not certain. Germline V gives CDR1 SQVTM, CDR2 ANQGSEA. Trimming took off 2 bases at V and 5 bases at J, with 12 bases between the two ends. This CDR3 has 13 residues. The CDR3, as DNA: TGCAGCGTTGAACCGGCAAGATATTATGGCTACACCTTC. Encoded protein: CSVEPARYYGYTF.

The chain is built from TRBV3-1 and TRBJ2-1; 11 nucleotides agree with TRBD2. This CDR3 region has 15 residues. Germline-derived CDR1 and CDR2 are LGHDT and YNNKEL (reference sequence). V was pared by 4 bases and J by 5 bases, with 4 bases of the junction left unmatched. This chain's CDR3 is CASSPEGLADNEQFF. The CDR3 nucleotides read TGTGCCAGCAGCCCGGAGGGACTAGCGGACAATGAGCAGTTCTTC.

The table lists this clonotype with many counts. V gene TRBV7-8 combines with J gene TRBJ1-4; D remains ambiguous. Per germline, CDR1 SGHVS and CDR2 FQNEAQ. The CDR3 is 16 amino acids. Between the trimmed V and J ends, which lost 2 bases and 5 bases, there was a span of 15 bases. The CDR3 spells CASSLTAQQGNEKLFF. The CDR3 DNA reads TGTGCCAGCAGCTTAACAGCGCAACAAGGAAATGAAAAACTGTTTTTT.

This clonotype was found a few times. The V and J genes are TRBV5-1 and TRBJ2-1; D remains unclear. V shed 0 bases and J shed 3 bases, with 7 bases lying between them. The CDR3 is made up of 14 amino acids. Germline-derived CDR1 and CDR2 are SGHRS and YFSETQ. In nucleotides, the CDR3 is TGCGCCAGCAGCTTGGGCGACATCTACAATGAGCAGTTCTTC. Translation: CASSLGDIYNEQFF.

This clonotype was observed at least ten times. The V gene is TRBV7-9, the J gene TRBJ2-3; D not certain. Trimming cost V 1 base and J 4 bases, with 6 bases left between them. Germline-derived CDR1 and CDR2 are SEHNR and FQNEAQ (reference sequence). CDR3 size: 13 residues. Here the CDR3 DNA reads TGTGCCAGCAGCTTAGGAAATTCAGATACGCAGTATTTT. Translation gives CASSLGNSDTQYF.

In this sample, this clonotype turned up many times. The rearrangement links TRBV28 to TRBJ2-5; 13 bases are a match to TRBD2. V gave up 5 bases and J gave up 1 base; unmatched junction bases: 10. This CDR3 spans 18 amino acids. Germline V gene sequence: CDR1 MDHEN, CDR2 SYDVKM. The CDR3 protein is CASSLTSGRAMAQETQYF. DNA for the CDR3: TGTGCCAGCAGTCTTACTAGCGGGAGGGCCATGGCCCAAGAGACCCAGTACTTC.

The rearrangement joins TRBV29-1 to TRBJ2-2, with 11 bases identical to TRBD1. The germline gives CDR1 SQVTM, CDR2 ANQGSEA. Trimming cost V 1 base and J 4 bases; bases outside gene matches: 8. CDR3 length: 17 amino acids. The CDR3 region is CSVEVWDRGYSTGELFF. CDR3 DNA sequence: TGCAGCGTTGAAGTGTGGGACAGGGGGTATAGCACCGGGGAGCTGTTTTTT.

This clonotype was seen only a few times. DNA for the CDR3: TGTGCCAGCAATGAAGCGGGACTACCTTTGGAGCAGTACTTC. Translated, it gives CASNEAGLPLEQYF. This sequence joins TRBV6-2 or TRBV6-3 and TRBJ2-7; 7 nucleotides align to TRBD2. The germline V gene encodes CDR1 MNHEY and CDR2 SVGEGT. The trim removed 7 bases at V and 7 bases at J, leaving 13 bases unmatched. The CDR3 is 14 residues long.

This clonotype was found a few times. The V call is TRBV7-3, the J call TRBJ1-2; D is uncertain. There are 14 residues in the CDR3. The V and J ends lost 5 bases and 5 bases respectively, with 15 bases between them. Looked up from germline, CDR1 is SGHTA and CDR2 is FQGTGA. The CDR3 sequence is CASSPGPNRYGYTF. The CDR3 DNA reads TGTGCCAGCAGCCCGGGTCCAAACCGTTATGGCTACACCTTC.

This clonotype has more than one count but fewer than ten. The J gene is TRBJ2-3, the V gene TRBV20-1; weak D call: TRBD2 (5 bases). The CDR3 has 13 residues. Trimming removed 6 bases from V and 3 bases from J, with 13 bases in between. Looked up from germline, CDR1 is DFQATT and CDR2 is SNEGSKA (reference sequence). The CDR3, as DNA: TGCAGTGCGGACTCCTTTAGGACAGATACGCAGTATTTT. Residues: CSADSFRTDTQYF.

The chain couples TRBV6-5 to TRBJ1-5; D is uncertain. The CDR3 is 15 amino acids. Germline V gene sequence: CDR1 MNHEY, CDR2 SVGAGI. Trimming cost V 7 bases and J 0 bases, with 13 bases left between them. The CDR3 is CASTQDGNSNQPQHF. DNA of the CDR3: TGTGCCAGCACTCAAGACGGAAATAGCAATCAGCCCCAGCATTTT.

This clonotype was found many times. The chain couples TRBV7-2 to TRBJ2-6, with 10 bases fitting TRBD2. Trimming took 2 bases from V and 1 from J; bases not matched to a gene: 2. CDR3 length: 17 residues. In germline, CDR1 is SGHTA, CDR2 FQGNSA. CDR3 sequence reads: CASSLSGGASGANVLTF. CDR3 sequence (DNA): TGTGCCAGCAGCTTAAGCGGGGGGGCATCTGGGGCCAACGTCCTGACTTTC.

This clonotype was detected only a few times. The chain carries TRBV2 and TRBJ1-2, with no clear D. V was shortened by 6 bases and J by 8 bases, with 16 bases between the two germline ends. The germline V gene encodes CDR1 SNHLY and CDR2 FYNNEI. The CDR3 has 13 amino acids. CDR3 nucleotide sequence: TGTGCCAGCAGCCCGGGCCTTAGAGTCGGCTACACCTTC. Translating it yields CASSPGLRVGYTF.

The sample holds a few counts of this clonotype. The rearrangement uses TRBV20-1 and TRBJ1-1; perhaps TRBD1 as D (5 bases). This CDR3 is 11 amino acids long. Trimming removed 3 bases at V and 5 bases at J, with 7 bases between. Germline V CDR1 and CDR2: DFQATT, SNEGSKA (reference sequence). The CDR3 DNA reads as TGCAGTGCTAGGGGGGGGACTGAAGCTTTCTTT. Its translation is CSARGGTEAFF.

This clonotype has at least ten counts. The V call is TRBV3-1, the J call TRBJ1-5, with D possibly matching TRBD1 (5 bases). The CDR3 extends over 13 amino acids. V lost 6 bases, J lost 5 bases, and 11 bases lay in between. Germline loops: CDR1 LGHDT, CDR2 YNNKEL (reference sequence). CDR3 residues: CASSLQGDQPQHF. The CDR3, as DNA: TGTGCCAGCAGTCTGCAGGGAGATCAGCCCCAGCATTTT.

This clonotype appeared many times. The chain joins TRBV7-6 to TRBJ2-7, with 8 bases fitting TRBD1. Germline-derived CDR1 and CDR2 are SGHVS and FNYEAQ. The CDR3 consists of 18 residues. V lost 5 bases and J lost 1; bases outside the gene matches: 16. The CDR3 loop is CASSISSPGGAGSYEQYF. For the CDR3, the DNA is TGTGCCAGCAGCATCAGCTCTCCAGGGGGCGCAGGATCCTACGAGCAGTACTTC.

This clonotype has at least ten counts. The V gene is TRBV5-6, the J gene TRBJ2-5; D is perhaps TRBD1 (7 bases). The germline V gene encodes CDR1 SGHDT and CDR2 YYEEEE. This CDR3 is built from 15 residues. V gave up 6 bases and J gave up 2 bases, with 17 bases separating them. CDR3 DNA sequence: TGTGCCAGCAACCGGGCAGGGGGAGGACAAGAGACCCAGTACTTC. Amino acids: CASNRAGGGQETQYF.

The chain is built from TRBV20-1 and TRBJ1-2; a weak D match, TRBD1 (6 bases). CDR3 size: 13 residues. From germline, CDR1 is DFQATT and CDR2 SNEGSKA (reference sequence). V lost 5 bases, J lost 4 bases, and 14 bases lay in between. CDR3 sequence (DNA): TGCAGTGCTTGGGGAGGGGGGAGCTATGGCTACACCTTC. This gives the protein CSAWGGGSYGYTF.